The next 10 T cell receptor beta chains were all read from a single sample in a study of PD-L1 blockade in urothelial cancer. Some clones are missing from TCRdb's copy, which holds only in-frame ones; the method was immunoSEQ multiplex PCR. The table lists tens of thousands of clones, roughly 85% of them singletons. Time point reported: pretreatment peripheral blood. This specimen was PBMCs, taken around atezolizumab (anti-PD-L1) treatment. The receptors shown here come from a woman aged 60-70 years with urothelial cancer.

J is TRBJ1-1 and V is TRBV10-3; TRBD1 agrees at 7 bases. The CDR3 runs 13 residues. CDR1 and CDR2 from the germline V gene are ENHRY and SYGVKD. The V and J ends lost 6 bases and 3 bases, in that order; junction bases with no gene match: 4. The CDR3 sequence: CAIRRDRDTEAFF. In DNA form, the CDR3 reads TGTGCCATCAGGAGGGACAGAGACACTGAAGCTTTCTTT.

CDR3 in amino acids: CASSQDPSGRAISDTQYF. The CDR3 DNA follows: TGCGCCAGCAGCCAAGATCCTAGCGGGAGGGCCATTTCAGATACGCAGTATTTT. The chain employs TRBV4-1 and TRBJ2-3, with 12 bases identical to TRBD2. The CDR3 has 18 amino acids. CDR1 is MGHRA, CDR2 YSYEKL, per germline. Trimming removed 0 bases from V and 4 bases from J; junction bases left unmatched: 8.

CDR3 in amino acids: CASSEGQGFSSVGQYF. The CDR3 region has the DNA TGTGCCAGCAGCGAGGGACAGGGGTTTTCTTCGGTGGGGCAGTACTTC. The chain joins TRBV9 to TRBJ2-7; 10 nucleotides align to TRBD1. This CDR3 is built from 16 residues. Germline V gene sequence: CDR1 SGDLS, CDR2 YYNGEE. The V segment lost 3 bases and the J segment 9 bases; nucleotides outside the gene matches: 15.

The rearrangement uses TRBV5-6 and TRBJ1-2, with 11 bases lining up with TRBD1. CDR3 length: 14 residues. Germline V CDR1 and CDR2: SGHDT, YYEEEE. Losses at the gene ends were 0 bases for V and 5 bases for J; bases not matched to a gene: 0. The CDR3 is CASSLGDRGYGYTF. The CDR3 DNA is TGTGCCAGCAGCTTGGGGGACAGGGGGTATGGCTACACCTTC.

The chain recombines TRBV10-3 with TRBJ1-5; the D gene is possibly TRBD1 (5 bases). V was clipped by 10 bases and J by 6 bases, with 22 bases between them. This CDR3 is built from 15 residues. From germline, CDR1 is ENHRY and CDR2 SYGVKD. CDR3 residues: CATGTGGGVGQPQHF. CDR3 nucleotides: TGTGCCACGGGGACCGGTGGAGGGGTAGGTCAGCCCCAGCATTTT.

The chain couples TRBV6-5 to TRBJ2-7; D gene uncertain. The length of the CDR3 is 14 residues. The V and J ends lost 4 bases and 1 base respectively, with 11 bases between them. From germline, CDR1 is MNHEY and CDR2 SVGAGI. The CDR3 DNA reads as TGTGCCAGCAGTTCACAGCCGAATTCCTACGAGCAGTACTTC. This encodes CASSSQPNSYEQYF.

The J gene is TRBJ2-7, the V gene TRBV4-1; D is undetermined. Germline V CDR1 and CDR2: MGHRA, YSYEKL. V was clipped by 1 base and J by 0 bases, with 13 bases between them. This CDR3 contains 16 residues. In nucleotides, the CDR3 is TGCGCCAGCAGCCAAGTCGGCGACTCATACTCCTACGAGCAGTACTTC. Protein product: CASSQVGDSYSYEQYF.

V and J are TRBV7-9 and TRBJ2-3; 7 bases agree with TRBD2. The CDR3 extends over 18 amino acids. Germline loops: CDR1 SEHNR, CDR2 FQNEAQ (reference sequence). The V gene end was trimmed by 1 base and the J gene end by 0 bases; junction bases not matched to a gene: 10. CDR3 DNA sequence: TGTGCCAGCAGCTTAGGCCTAGCGGCGGGAGACAGCACAGATACGCAGTATTTT. It codes for CASSLGLAAGDSTDTQYF.

The chain joins TRBV9 to TRBJ2-1, with D possibly TRBD1 on 5 matching bases. Germline-derived CDR1 and CDR2 are SGDLS and YYNGEE. CDR3 length: 19 residues. V was trimmed by 3 bases and J by 0 bases, leaving 22 bases between them. CDR3 nucleotides: TGTGCCAGCAGCGATCCGACAGCGCCTGACATGAGCTCCTACAATGAGCAGTTCTTC. Translating gives CASSDPTAPDMSSYNEQFF.

In this sample, this clone turned up once. This chain connects TRBV4-3 to TRBJ2-5; D not resolved. The CDR3 contains 14 residues. The V gene's germline CDR1 is LGHNA and CDR2 YSLEER. The V end was cut by 0 bases, the J end by 5 bases, with 10 bases between. DNA of the CDR3: TGCGCCAGCAGCCAAGATGCCGAGGAGGAGACCCAGTACTTC. Encoded protein: CASSQDAEEETQYF.